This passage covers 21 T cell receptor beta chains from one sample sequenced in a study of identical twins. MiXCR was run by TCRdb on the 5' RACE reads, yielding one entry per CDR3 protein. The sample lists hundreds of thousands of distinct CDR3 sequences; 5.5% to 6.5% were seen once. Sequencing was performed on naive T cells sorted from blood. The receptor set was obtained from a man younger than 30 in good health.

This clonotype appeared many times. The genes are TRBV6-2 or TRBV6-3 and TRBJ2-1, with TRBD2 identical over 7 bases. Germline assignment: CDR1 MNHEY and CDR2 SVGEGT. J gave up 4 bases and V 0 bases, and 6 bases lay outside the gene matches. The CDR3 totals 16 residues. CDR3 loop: CASSYSGGLGYNEQFF. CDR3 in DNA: TGTGCCAGCAGTTACTCGGGAGGGTTGGGGTACAATGAGCAGTTCTTC.

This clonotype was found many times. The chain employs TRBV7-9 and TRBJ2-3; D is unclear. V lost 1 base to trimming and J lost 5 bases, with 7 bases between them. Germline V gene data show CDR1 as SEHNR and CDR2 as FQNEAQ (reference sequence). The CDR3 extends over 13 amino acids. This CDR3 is CASSLVTGDTQYF. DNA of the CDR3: TGTGCCAGCAGCTTAGTCACGGGAGATACGCAGTATTTT.

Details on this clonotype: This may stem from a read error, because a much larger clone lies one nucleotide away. CDR3 sequence reads: CACSTNTEAFF. The CDR3 DNA follows: TGTGCCTGCAGTACGAACACTGAAGCTTTCTTT. This rearrangement joins TRBV30 to TRBJ1-1; D remains unclear. V lost 6 bases and J lost 1, with 6 bases in between. Germline V gene data show CDR1 as GTSNPN and CDR2 as SVGIG (reference sequence). There are 11 residues in the CDR3. The full variable domain, in which reference TRBV30 and TRBJ1-1 provide the parts outside the CDR3, is SQTIHQWPATLVQPVGSPLSLECTVEGTSNPNLYWYRQAAGRGLQLLFYSVGIGQISSEVPQNLSASRPQDRQFILSSKKLLLSDSGFYLCACSTNTEAFFGQGTRLTVV.

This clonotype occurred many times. The CDR3 nucleotides read TGTGCCAGCACCCATAGGGAGACCCAGTACTTC. Protein: CASTHRETQYF. V and J are TRBV12-3 or TRBV12-4 and TRBJ2-5; D is uncertain. The CDR3 is made up of 11 amino acids. Trimming took 7 bases from V and 5 from J, leaving 8 bases between them.

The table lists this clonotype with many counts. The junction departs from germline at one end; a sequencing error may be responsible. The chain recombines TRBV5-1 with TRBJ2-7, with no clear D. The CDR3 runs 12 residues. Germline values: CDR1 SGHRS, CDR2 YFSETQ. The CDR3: CASSLVRYEQYF. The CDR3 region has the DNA TGTGCCAGCAGTTTAGTACGGTACGAGCAGTACTTC.

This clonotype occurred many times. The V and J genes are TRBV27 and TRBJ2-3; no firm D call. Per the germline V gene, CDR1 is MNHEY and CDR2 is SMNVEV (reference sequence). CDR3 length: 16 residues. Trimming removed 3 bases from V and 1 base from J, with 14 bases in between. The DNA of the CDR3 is TGTGCCAGCAGTTTTGTTTCGGTCCCGGGCACAGATACGCAGTATTTT. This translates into CASSFVSVPGTDTQYF.

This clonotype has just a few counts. This chain's CDR3 is CASSQPGEKLFF. The DNA for the CDR3 is TGCGCCAGCAGCCAGCCTGGGGAAAAACTGTTTTTT. This chain joins TRBV4-1 and TRBJ1-4, with D unresolved. The length of the CDR3 is 12 residues. The V and J ends lost 3 bases and 8 bases respectively, with 7 bases between them. Germline CDR1 is MGHRA and CDR2 is YSYEKL.

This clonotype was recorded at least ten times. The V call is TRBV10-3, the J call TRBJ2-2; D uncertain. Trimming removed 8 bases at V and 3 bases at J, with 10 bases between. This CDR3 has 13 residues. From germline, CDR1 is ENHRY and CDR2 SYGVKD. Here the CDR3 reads CAIGTEYTGELFF. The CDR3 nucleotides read TGTGCCATCGGAACAGAGTACACCGGGGAGCTGTTTTTT.

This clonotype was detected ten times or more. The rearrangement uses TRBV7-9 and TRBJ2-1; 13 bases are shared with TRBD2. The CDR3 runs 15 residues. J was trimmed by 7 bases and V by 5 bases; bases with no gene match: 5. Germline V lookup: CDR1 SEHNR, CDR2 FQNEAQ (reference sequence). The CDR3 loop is CASSHRTSGSNEQFF. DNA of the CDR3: TGTGCCAGCAGCCACCGGACTAGCGGGAGTAATGAGCAGTTCTTC.

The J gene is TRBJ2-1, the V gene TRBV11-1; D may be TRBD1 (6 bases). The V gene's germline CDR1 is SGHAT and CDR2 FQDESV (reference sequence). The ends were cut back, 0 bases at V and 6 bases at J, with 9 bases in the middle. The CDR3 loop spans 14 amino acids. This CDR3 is CASSLAVGGNEQFF. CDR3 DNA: TGTGCCAGCAGCTTAGCGGTAGGGGGCAATGAGCAGTTCTTC.

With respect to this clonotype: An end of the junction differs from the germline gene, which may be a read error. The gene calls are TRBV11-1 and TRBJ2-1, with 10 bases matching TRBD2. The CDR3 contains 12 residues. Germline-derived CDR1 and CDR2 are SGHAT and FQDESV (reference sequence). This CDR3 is CASSPTPGLAFF. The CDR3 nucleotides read TGTGCCAGCAGCCCTACCCCGGGACTAGCGTTTTTC.

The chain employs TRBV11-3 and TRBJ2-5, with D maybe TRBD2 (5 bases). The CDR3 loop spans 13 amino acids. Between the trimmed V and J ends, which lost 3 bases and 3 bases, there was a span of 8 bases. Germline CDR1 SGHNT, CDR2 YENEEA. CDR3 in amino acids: CASSFVREETQYF. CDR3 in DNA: TGTGCCAGCAGCTTCGTGAGGGAAGAGACCCAGTACTTC. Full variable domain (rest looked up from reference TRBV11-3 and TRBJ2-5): EAGVVQSPRYKIIEKKQPVAFWCNPISGHNTLYWYLQNLGQGPELLIRYENEEAVDDSQLPKDRFSAERLKGVDSTLKIQPAELGDSAVYLCASSFVREETQYFGPGTRLLVL.

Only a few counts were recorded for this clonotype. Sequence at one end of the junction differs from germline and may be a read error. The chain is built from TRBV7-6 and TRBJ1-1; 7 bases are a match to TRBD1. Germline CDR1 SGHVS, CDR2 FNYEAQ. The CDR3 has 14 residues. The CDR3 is CASSILTGNSEAFF. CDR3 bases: TGTGCCAGCAGCATACTGACAGGGAACTCTGAAGCTTTCTTT.

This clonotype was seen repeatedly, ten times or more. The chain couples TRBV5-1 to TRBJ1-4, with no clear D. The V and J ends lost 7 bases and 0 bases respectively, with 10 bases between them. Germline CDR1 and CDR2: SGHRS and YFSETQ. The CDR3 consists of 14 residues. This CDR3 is CASGKTATNEKLFF. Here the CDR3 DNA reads TGCGCCAGCGGAAAAACAGCAACTAATGAAAAACTGTTTTTT.

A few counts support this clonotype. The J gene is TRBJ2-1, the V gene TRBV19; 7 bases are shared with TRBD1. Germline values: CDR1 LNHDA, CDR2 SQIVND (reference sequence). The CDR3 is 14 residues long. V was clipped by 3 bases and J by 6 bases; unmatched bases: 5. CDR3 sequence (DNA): TGTGCCAGTAGTATGAGACAGGGAGCCAATGAGCAGTTCTTC. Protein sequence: CASSMRQGANEQFF.

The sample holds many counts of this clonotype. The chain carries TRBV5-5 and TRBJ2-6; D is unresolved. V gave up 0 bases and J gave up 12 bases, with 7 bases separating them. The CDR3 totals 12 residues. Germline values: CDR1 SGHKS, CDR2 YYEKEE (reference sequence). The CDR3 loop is CASSLGDGVLTF. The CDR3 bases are TGTGCCAGCAGCTTGGGGGATGGCGTCCTGACTTTC.

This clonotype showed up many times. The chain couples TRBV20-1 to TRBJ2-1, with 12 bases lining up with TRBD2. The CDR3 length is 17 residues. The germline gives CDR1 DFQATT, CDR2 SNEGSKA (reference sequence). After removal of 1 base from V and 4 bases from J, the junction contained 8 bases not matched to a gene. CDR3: CSARAFLAGGPYNEQFF. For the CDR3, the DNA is TGCAGTGCTAGAGCTTTTCTAGCGGGAGGGCCGTACAATGAGCAGTTCTTC.

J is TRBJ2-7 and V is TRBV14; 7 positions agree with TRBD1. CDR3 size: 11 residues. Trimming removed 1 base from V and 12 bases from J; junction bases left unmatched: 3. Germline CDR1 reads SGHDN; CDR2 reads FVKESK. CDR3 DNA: TGTGCCAGCAGCCAAGCGGGACAGCCGTACTTC. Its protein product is CASSQAGQPYF.

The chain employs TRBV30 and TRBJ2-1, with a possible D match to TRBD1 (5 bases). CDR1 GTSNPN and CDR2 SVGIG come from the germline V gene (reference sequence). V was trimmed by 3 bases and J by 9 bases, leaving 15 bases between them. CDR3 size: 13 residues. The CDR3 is CAWSYTQGGEQFF. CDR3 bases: TGTGCCTGGAGCTATACCCAGGGCGGTGAGCAGTTCTTC.

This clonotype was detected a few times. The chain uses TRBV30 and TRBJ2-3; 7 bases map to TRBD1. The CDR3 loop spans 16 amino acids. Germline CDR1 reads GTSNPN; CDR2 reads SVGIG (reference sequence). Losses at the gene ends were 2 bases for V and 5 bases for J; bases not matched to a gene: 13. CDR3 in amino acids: CAWSPWTGSVQDTQYF. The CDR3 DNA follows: TGTGCCTGGAGTCCATGGACAGGCTCAGTTCAAGATACGCAGTATTTT.

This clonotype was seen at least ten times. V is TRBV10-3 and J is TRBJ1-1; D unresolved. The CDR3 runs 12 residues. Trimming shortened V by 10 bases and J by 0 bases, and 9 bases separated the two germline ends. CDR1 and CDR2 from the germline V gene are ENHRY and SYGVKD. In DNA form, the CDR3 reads TGTGCCACCGAGTCTGTGAACACTGAAGCTTTCTTT. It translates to CATESVNTEAFF.